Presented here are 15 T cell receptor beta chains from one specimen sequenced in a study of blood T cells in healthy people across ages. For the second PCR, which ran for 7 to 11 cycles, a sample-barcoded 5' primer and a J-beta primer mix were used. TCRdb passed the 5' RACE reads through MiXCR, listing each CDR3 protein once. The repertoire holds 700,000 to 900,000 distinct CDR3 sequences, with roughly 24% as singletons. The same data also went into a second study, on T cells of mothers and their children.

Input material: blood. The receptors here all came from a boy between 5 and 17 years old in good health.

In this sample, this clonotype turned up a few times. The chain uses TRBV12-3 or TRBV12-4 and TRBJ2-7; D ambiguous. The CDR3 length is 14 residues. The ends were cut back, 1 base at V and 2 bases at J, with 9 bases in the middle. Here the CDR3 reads CASSLGRTTYEQYF. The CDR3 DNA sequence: TGTGCCAGCAGTTTAGGGCGGACCACCTACGAGCAGTACTTC.

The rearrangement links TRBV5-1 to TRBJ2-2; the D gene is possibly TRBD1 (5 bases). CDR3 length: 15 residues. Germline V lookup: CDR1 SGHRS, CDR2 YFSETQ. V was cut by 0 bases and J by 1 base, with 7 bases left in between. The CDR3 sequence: CASSLDQGNTGELFF. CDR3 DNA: TGCGCCAGCAGCTTGGACCAGGGGAACACCGGGGAGCTGTTTTTT.

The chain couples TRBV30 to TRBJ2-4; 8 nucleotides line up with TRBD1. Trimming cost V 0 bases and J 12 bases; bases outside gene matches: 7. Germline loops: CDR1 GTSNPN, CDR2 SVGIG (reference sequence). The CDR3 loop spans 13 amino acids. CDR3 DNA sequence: TGTGCCTGGAGTGTAGACAGGGGAGGTGGTCAGTACTTC. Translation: CAWSVDRGGGQYF.

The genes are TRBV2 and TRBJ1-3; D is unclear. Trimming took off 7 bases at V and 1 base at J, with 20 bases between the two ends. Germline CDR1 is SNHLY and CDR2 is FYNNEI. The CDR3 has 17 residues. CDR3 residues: CASTRIHEGWSGNTIYF. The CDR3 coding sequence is TGTGCCAGCACCCGAATCCACGAGGGTTGGTCTGGAAACACCATATATTTT.

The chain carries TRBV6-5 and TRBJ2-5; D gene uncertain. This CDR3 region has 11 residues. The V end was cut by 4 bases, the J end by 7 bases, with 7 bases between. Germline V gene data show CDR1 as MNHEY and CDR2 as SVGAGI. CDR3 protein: CASSSVATQYF. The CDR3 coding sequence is TGTGCCAGCAGTTCAGTAGCGACCCAGTACTTC.

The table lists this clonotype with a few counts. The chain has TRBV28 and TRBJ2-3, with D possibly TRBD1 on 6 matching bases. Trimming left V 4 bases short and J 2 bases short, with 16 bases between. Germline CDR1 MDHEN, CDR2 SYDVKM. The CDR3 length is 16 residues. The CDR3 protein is CASSSWTEDNTDTQYF. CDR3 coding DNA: TGTGCCAGCAGTTCTTGGACAGAAGACAACACAGATACGCAGTATTTT.

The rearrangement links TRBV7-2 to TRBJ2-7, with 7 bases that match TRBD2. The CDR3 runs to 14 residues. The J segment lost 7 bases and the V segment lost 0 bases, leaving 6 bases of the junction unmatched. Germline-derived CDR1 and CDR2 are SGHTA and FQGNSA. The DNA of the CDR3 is TGTGCCAGCAGCTTAGCAGCGGGGTTCGGAGAGCAGTACTTC. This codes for CASSLAAGFGEQYF.

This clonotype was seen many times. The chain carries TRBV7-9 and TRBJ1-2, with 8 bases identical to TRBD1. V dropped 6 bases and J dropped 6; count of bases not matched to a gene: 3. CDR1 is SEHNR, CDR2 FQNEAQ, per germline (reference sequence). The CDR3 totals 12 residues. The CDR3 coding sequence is TGTGCCAGCAGTCTGGACAGGGATGGCTACACCTTC. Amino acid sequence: CASSLDRDGYTF.

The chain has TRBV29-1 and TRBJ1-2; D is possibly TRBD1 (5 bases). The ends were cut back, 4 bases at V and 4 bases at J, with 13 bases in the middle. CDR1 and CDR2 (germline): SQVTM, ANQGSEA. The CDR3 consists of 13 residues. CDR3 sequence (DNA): TGCAGCGTTGGGCCGGATGGGGGCTATGGCTACACCTTC. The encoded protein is CSVGPDGGYGYTF.

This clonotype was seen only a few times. The CDR3 DNA reads as TGTGCCAGCAGACAGAGCGGGGCGGATCCGCAAGAGACCCAGTACTTC. This encodes CASRQSGADPQETQYF. V gene TRBV2 combines with J gene TRBJ2-5; 7 bases fit TRBD2. The CDR3 length is 16 residues. The V and J ends lost 6 bases and 2 bases, in that order; junction bases with no gene match: 12. CDR1 is SNHLY, CDR2 FYNNEI, per germline.

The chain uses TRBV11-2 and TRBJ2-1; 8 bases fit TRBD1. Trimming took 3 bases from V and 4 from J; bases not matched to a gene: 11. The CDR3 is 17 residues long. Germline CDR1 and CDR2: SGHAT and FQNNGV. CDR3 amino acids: CASSFTGTGERYNEQFF. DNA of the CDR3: TGTGCCAGCAGCTTCACCGGGACAGGAGAACGATACAATGAGCAGTTCTTC.

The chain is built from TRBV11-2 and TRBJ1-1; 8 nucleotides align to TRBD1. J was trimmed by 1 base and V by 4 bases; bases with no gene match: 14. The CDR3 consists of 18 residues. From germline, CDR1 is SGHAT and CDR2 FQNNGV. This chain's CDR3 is CASSSQAGQGMPNTEAFF. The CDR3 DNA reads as TGTGCCAGCAGCTCCCAGGCTGGACAGGGCATGCCGAACACTGAAGCTTTCTTT. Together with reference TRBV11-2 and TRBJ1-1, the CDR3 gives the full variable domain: EAGVAQSPRYKIIEKRQSVAFWCNPISGHATLYWYQQILGQGPKLLIQFQNNGVVDDSQLPKDRFSAERLKGVDSTLKIQPAKLEDSAVYLCASSSQAGQGMPNTEAFFGQGTRLTVV.

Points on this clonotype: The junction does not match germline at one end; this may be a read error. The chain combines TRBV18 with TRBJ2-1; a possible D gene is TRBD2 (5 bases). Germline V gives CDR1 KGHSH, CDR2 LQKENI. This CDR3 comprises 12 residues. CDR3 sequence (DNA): TGTGCCAGCTCAACGGAGGTTGATGAGCAGCTCTTC. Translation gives CASSTEVDEQLF.

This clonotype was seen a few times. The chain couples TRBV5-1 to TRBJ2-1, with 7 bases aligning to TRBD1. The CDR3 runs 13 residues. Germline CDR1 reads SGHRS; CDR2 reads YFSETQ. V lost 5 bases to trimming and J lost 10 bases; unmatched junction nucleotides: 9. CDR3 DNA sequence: TGCGCCAGCAGTCGACAGGGCACCTCCGAGCAGTTCTTC. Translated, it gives CASSRQGTSEQFF.

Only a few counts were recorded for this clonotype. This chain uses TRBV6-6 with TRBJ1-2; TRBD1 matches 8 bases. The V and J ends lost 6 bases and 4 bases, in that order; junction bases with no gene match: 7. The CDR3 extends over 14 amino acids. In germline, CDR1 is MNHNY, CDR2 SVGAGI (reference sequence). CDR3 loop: CASRPDRALYGYTF. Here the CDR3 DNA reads TGTGCCAGCAGGCCGGACAGGGCTCTCTATGGCTACACCTTC.